This T cell receptor beta chain was sequenced during a study of control samples from healthy donors and cancer patients. Between the trimmed V and J ends, which lost 8 bases and 4 bases, there was a span of 21 bases. From germline, CDR1 is MNHNY and CDR2 SVGAGI (reference sequence). This CDR3 has 16 residues. TCRdb keeps only in-frame clones here, not all; method: immunoSEQ multiplex PCR. This sample yields around 120,000 clones, of which 85% to 95% are seen a single time; 1.7% belongs to the top ten. The gene calls are TRBV6-6 and TRBJ1-3, with no clear D. The TCR sequence derives from a man over 45 with head and neck cancer. Sample: PBMCs. The CDR3 DNA reads TGTGCCAGCTCCTTACCCGGGAAGGTCCCAGGAAACACCATATATTTT. Translating it yields CASSLPGKVPGNTIYF.